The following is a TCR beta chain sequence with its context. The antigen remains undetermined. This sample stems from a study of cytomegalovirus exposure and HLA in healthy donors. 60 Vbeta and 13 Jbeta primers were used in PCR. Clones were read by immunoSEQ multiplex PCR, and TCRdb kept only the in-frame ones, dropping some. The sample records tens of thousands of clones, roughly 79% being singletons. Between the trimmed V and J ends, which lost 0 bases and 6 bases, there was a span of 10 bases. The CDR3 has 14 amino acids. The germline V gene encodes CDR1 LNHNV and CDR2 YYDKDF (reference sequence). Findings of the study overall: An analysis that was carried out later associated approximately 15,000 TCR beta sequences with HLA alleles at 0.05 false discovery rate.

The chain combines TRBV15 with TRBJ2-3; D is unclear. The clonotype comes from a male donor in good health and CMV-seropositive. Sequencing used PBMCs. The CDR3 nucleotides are TGTGCCACCAGCAGAGATCTAGACGGCGATACGCAGTATTTT. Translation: CATSRDLDGDTQYF.